This T cell receptor beta chain originates from a study of T cell responses to AZD1222 COVID-19 vaccine. Whole-study findings and limits: Among the donors, most were white British and more were female, and clonal diversity was possibly underestimated.

Details on this clone: Its antigen is unknown.

CDR1 and CDR2 (germline): MNHEY, SMNVEV (reference sequence). Trimming cost V 3 bases and J 5 bases; bases outside gene matches: 6. This CDR3 has 14 amino acids. The repertoire was sequenced with immunoSEQ multiplex PCR; TCRdb's copy has only in-frame clones and lacks some. The profile shows 60,000 to 100,000 clones, 92% of them singletons. Sequencing was performed on peripheral blood, taken on day 0 of MenACWY control vaccination. This rearrangement joins TRBV27 to TRBJ2-7; 8 bases line up with TRBD1. This TCR was sampled from an adult in good health. CDR3 sequence reads: CASSFYAGGNEQYF. CDR3 in DNA: TGTGCCAGCAGTTTTTACGCAGGGGGCAACGAGCAGTACTTC.